The next 7 T cell receptor beta chains were all read from a single sample in a study of T cells in Graves' hyperthyroidism and ophthalmopathy. RNA transcripts yielded amplified TCR beta CDR3 regions. HTBI primers were employed in a first-round RT-PCR of the TCR CDR3. TCRdb re-called the multiplex PCR reads with MiXCR, one entry per CDR3 protein. The sample comprises 500,000 to 550,000 distinct CDR3 sequences, 20% of which are singletons, and approximately 48% rests with the top ten. The sequenced material came from blood. These receptors all come from a man between 35 and 55 years old with Graves' ophthalmopathy.

This sequence joins TRBV6-2 or TRBV6-3 and TRBJ1-1; 7 positions agree with TRBD1. The J segment lost 4 bases and the V segment lost 6 bases, leaving 11 bases of the junction unmatched. Germline values: CDR1 MNHEY, CDR2 SVGEGT. The CDR3 totals 15 residues. CDR3 sequence: CASRRHTGAATEAFF. CDR3 DNA sequence: TGTGCCAGCAGGCGTCATACAGGGGCGGCCACTGAAGCTTTCTTT.

This clonotype was recorded many times. The chain combines TRBV3-1 with TRBJ2-7; D uncertain. V was shortened by 0 bases and J by 6 bases, with 12 bases between the two germline ends. The CDR3 length is 14 residues. Germline lookup yields CDR1 LGHDT and CDR2 YNNKEL (reference sequence). The CDR3 DNA is TGTGCCAGCAGCCAAGATGTGGACCCTGGCGAGCAGTACTTC. It yields the protein CASSQDVDPGEQYF.

In this sample, this clonotype turned up once. Since the CDR3 does not end with the conserved phenylalanine or tryptophan, this likely comes from a read error. The chain combines TRBV5-1 with TRBJ2-5; perhaps TRBD1 as D (6 bases). The V gene lost 4 bases and the J gene lost 5 bases, with 18 bases spanning the gap. CDR1 is SGHRS, CDR2 YFSETQ, per germline. The CDR3 length is 15 residues. The CDR3 coding sequence is TGCGCCAGCAGCCCCAACCTACAGGGTCAGGAGACCCAGTACCTC. It codes for CASSPNLQGQETQYL.

This clonotype was recorded a few times. V usage is TRBV6-1 and J usage is TRBJ2-7; D not resolved. Trimming left V 9 bases short and J 2 bases short, with 17 bases between. The V gene's germline CDR1 is MNHNS and CDR2 SASEGT. The CDR3 runs to 14 residues. The DNA of the CDR3 is TGTGCCAGTATACCACAAGGTGGGCCCTACGAGCAGTACTTC. It encodes CASIPQGGPYEQYF.

Many counts were recorded for this clonotype. The chain links TRBV18 to TRBJ1-2, with 8 bases aligning to TRBD1. This CDR3 is built from 11 residues. With V trimmed by 5 bases and J by 10 bases, 3 bases remained unmatched. Germline V gene lookup returns CDR1 KGHSH and CDR2 LQKENI. This CDR3 reads CASSTQGVYTF. CDR3 in DNA: TGTGCCAGCTCAACACAGGGGGTCTACACCTTC.

J is TRBJ1-5 and V is TRBV28, with D hard to call. CDR1 MDHEN and CDR2 SYDVKM come from the germline V gene. This CDR3 spans 14 amino acids. V was cut by 11 bases and J by 3 bases, with 17 bases left in between. The CDR3 reads CACGRRHNNQPQHF. CDR3 in DNA: TGTGCCTGTGGTCGGAGGCATAACAATCAGCCCCAGCATTTT.

As concerns this clonotype: A much more abundant neighbour one base away suggests this may be a read error. The chain employs TRBV2 and TRBJ2-1, with D maybe TRBD2 (7 bases). Germline loops: CDR1 SNHLY, CDR2 FYNNEI. The length of the CDR3 is 13 residues. CDR3 nucleotides: TGTGTCAGTCCTAACTCGGGGGGCCAAGAGCAGTTCTTC. This codes for CVSPNSGGQEQFF.